This T cell receptor beta chain was recovered during a study of control samples from healthy donors and cancer patients. Germline CDR1 SGHRS, CDR2 YFSETQ. The germline V and J ends were trimmed by 2 bases and 5 bases, with 22 bases remaining between them. This CDR3 is built from 17 residues. The data were produced by immunoSEQ multiplex PCR, yet TCRdb's version contains in-frame clones alone and is incomplete. The sample carries around 110,000 clones, 75% to 90% recorded once. Sequenced: PBMCs. The V gene is TRBV5-1, the J gene TRBJ2-5, with D perhaps matching TRBD1 (5 bases). This clonotype originated in a woman between 50 and 59 years old with colorectal cancer. CDR3 sequence: CASSFPRAGPDKETQYF. CDR3 sequence (DNA): TGCGCCAGCAGCTTCCCTCGGGCAGGGCCCGACAAGGAGACCCAGTACTTC. Complete variable domain (other parts from reference TRBV5-1 and TRBJ2-5): KAGVTQTPRYLIKTRGQQVTLSCSPISGHRSVSWYQQTPGQGLQFLFEYFSETQRNKGNFPGRFSGRQFSNSRSEMNVSTLELGDSALYLCASSFPRAGPDKETQYFGPGTRLLVL.